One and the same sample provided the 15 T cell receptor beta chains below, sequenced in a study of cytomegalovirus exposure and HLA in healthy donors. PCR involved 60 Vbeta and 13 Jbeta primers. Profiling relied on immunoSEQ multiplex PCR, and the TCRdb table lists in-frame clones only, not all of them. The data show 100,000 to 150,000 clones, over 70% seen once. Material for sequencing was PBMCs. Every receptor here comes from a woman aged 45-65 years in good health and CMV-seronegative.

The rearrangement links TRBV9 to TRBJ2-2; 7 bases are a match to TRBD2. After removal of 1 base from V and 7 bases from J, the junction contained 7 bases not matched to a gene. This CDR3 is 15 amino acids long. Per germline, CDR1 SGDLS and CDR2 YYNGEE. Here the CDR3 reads CASSVSSGGGGELFF. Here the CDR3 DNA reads TGTGCCAGCAGCGTATCGTCGGGCGGGGGCGGGGAGCTGTTTTTT.

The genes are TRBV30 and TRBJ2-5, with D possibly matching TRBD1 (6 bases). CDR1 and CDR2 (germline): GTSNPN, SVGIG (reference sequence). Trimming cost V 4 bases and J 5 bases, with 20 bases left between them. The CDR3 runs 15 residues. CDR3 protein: CAWTRGLQAGETQYF. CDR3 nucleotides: TGTGCCTGGACCAGGGGCCTGCAGGCCGGCGAGACCCAGTACTTC.

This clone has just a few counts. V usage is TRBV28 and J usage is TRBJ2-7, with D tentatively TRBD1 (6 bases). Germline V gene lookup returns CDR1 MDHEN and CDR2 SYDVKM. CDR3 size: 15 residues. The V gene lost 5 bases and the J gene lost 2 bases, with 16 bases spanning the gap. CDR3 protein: CASSRTTGLPYEQYF. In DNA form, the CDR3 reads TGTGCCAGCAGTCGAACGACAGGTTTACCCTACGAGCAGTACTTC.

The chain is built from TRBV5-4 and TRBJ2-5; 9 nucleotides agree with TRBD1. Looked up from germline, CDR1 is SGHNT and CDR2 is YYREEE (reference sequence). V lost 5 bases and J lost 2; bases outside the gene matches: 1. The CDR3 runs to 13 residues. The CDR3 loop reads CASRGTGQETQYF. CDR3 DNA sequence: TGTGCCAGCAGGGGGACAGGGCAAGAGACCCAGTACTTC. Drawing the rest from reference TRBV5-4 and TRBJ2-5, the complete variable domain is ETGVTQSPTHLIKTRGQQVTLRCSSQSGHNTVSWYQQALGQGPQFIFQYYREEENGRGNFPPRFSGLQFPNYSSELNVNALELDDSALYLCASRGTGQETQYFGPGTRLLVL.

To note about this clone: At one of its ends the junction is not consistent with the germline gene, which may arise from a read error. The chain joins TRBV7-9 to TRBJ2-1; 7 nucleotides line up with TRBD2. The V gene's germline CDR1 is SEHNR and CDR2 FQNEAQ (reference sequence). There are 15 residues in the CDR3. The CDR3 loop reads CSSSLAPSGLNEQFF. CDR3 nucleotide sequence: TGTTCCAGCAGCTTGGCTCCTAGCGGCCTAAATGAGCAGTTCTTC.

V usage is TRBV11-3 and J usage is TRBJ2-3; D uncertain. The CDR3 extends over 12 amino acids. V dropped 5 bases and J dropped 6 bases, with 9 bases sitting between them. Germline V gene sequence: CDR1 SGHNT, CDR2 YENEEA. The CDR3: CASSLGWDTQYF. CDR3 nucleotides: TGTGCCAGCAGCCTCGGTTGGGATACGCAGTATTTT.

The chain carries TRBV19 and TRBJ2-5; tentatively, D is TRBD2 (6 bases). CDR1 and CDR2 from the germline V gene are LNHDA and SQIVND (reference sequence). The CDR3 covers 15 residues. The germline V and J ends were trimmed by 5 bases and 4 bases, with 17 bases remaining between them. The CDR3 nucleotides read TGTGCCAGTAGTTCCGGGACTGGCACCGGAGAGACCCAGTACTTC. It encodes CASSSGTGTGETQYF.

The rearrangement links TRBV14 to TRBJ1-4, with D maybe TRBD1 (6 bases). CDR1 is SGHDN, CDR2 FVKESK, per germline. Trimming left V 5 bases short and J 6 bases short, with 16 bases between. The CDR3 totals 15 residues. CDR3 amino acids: CASSNFGGSDEKLFF. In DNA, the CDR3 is TGTGCCAGCAGCAATTTTGGGGGCAGCGATGAAAAACTGTTTTTT. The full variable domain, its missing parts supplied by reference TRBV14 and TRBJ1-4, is EAGVTQFPSHSVIEKGQTVTLRCDPISGHDNLYWYRRVMGKEIKFLLHFVKESKQDESGMPNNRFLAERTGGTYSTLKVQPAELEDSGVYFCASSNFGGSDEKLFFGSGTQLSVL.

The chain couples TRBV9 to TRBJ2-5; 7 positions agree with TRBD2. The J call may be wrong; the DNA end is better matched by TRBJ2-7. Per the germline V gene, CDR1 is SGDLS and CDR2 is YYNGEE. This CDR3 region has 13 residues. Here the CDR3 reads CAPRDYITYEQYF. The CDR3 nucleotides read TGTGCCCCCCGGGACTACATTACCTACGAGCAGTACTTC.

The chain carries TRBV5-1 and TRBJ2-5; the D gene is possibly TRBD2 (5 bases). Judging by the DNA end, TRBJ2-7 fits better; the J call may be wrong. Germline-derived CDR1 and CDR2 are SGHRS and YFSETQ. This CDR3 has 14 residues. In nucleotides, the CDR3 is TGCGCCAGCAGCTTGGGAGGGCTTGGGAACGAGCAGTACTTC. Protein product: CASSLGGLGNEQYF.

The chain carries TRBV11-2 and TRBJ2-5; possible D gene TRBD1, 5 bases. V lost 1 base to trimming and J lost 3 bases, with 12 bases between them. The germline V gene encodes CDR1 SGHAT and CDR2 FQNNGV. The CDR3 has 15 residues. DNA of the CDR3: TGTGCCAGCAGCTTAGGTTCGGGCAGGGAAGAGACCCAGTACTTC. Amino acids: CASSLGSGREETQYF.

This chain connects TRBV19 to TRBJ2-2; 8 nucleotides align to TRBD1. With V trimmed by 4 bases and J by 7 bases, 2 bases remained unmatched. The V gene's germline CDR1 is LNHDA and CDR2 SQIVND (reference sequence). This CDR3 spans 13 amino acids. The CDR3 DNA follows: TGTGCCAGTAGTACCACAGGGGGCGGGGAGCTGTTTTTT. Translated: CASSTTGGGELFF.

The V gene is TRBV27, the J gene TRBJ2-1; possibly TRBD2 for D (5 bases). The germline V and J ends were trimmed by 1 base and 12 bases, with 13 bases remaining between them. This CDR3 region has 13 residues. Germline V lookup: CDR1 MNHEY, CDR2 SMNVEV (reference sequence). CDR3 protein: CASSLYSDGLQFF. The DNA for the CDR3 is TGTGCCAGCAGTTTATATAGCGACGGTTTGCAGTTCTTC.

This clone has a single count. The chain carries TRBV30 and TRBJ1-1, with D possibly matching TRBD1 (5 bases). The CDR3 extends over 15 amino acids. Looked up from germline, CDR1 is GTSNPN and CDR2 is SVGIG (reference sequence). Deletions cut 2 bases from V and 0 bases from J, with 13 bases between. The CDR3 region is CAWSRTTPMNTEAFF. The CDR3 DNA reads TGTGCCTGGAGTCGGACAACGCCTATGAACACTGAAGCTTTCTTT.

Here the CDR3 reads CASSAGQGADYGYTF. CDR3 nucleotides: TGTGCCAGCAGTGCCGGACAGGGGGCGGATTATGGCTACACCTTC. J is TRBJ1-2 and V is TRBV6-5; 11 bases are shared with TRBD1. The trim removed 5 bases at V and 5 bases at J, leaving 7 bases unmatched. Germline values: CDR1 MNHEY, CDR2 SVGAGI. The CDR3 extends over 15 amino acids.